Below, 5 T cell receptor beta chains from the same sample are listed, as sequenced in a study of blood T cell repertoires in COVID-19. Measured with immunoSEQ multiplex PCR; TCRdb has only the in-frame clones, and not every one. The table includes 200,000 to 300,000 clones, roughly nine tenths detected once. The sample consisted of peripheral blood. These TCRs come from a man aged 60-69 years who had recovered from COVID-19.

The chain joins TRBV10-3 to TRBJ2-3; D gene unclear. V was cut by 6 bases and J by 2 bases, with 9 bases left in between. Germline CDR1 and CDR2: ENHRY and SYGVKD. The CDR3 runs to 13 residues. The DNA for the CDR3 is TGTGCCATCAGCGTAGGAGACACAGATACGCAGTATTTT. Translation gives CAISVGDTDTQYF.

The rearrangement uses TRBV6-4 and TRBJ2-1, with 8 bases fitting TRBD2. Germline V CDR1 and CDR2: MRHNA, SNTAGT. This CDR3 has 15 residues. V dropped 4 bases and J dropped 4; count of bases not matched to a gene: 6. The CDR3 nucleotides read TGTGCCAGCAGTGGCGGCGGGGGGCGATACAATGAGCAGTTCTTC. As protein: CASSGGGGRYNEQFF.

V usage is TRBV7-6 and J usage is TRBJ2-7, with a possible D match to TRBD2 (5 bases). Germline V gene lookup returns CDR1 SGHVS and CDR2 FNYEAQ. The CDR3 is made up of 15 amino acids. Deletions cut 0 bases from V and 0 bases from J, with 9 bases between. In DNA form, the CDR3 reads TGTGCCAGCAGCTTAGCCGGGGAAAGCTCCTACGAGCAGTACTTC. Protein product: CASSLAGESSYEQYF.

The V and J genes are TRBV6-6 and TRBJ1-3, with D unresolved. CDR3 length: 14 residues. Trimming removed 7 bases at V and 5 bases at J, with 15 bases between. Germline values: CDR1 MNHNY, CDR2 SVGAGI (reference sequence). The DNA for the CDR3 is TGTGCCAGCAAGGAGGCAGTCAAGAGAAACACCATATATTTT. Translation: CASKEAVKRNTIYF.

The chain recombines TRBV21-1 with TRBJ2-7; TRBD1, the table's D call, was not compared with the DNA. TRBV21-1 is classified as a pseudogene. This CDR3 has 16 amino acids. The CDR3 sequence: CASSKVSTGFLYEQYF. The CDR3 DNA sequence: TGTGCCAGCAGCAAAGTGTCGACAGGCTTCCTCTACGAGCAGTACTTC.